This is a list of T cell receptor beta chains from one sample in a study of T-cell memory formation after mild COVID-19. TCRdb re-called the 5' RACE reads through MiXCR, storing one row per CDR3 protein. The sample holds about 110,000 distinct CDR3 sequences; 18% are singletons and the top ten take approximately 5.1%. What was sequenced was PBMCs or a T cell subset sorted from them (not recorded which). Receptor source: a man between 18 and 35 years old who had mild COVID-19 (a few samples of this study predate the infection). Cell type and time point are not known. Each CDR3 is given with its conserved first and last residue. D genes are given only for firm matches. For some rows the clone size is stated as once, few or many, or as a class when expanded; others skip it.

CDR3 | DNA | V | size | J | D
CASSLELAGHLETQYF | TGTGCCAGCAGCTTAGAACTAGCGGGGCATTTGGAGACCCAGTACTTC | TRBV7-2 | few | TRBJ2-5 | TRBD2
CASSQEQSSYNEQFF | TGCGCCAGCAGCCAAGAACAGAGCTCCTACAATGAGCAGTTCTTC | TRBV4-3 | many | TRBJ2-1 | .
CSGRRGGPNEQFF | TGCAGTGGGAGGCGGGGGGGCCCCAATGAGCAGTTCTTC | TRBV29-1 | few | TRBJ2-1 | TRBD2
CATSRDPGAGDIQYF | TGTGCCACCAGCAGAGACCCTGGGGCGGGGGACATTCAGTACTTC | TRBV15 | few | TRBJ2-4 | TRBD2
CASSVVESDTQYF | TGTGCCAGCAGCGTAGTAGAGTCAGATACGCAGTATTTT | TRBV9 | . | TRBJ2-3 | .
CASSPSVGSGGYTF | TGCGCCAGCAGCCCCTCGGTGGGATCTGGAGGCTACACCTTC | TRBV5-1 | many | TRBJ1-2 | .
CASSLEFGELFF | TGCGCCAGCAGCTTGGAATTCGGGGAGCTGTTTTTT | TRBV5-1 | . | TRBJ2-2 | .
CASSQPGTGSFRELFF | TGTGCCAGCAGCCAACCGGGGACAGGGAGTTTTCGGGAGCTGTTTTTT | TRBV3-1 | . | TRBJ2-2 | TRBD1
CSAKVPGMDTGELFF | TGCAGTGCTAAGGTTCCTGGGATGGACACCGGGGAGCTGTTTTTT | TRBV20-1 | few | TRBJ2-2 | .
CASSEEFSEKLFF | TGTGCCAGCAGTGAGGAATTTAGTGAAAAACTGTTTTTT | TRBV25-1 | . | TRBJ1-4 | .
CASSPQRGGHGEQFF | TGCGCCAGCAGCCCTCAGCGGGGGGGCCACGGTGAGCAGTTCTTC | TRBV5-1 | . | TRBJ2-1 | TRBD2
CASSLSGTGLDTQYF | TGTGCCAGCAGTTTATCGGGGACAGGGTTAGATACGCAGTATTTT | TRBV27 | few | TRBJ2-3 | TRBD1
CASSPNPYEQYF | TGTGCCAGCAGCCCAAACCCCTACGAGCAGTACTTC | TRBV7-2 | few | TRBJ2-7 | .
CSARERGGSVTQYF | TGCAGTGCCAGAGAGCGGGGGGGCAGTGTTACGCAGTATTTT | TRBV20-1 | few | TRBJ2-3 | TRBD2
CASSRRQDLSSYEQYF | TGTGCCAGCAGCCGCAGACAGGACCTAAGCTCCTACGAGCAGTACTTC | TRBV5-6 | . | TRBJ2-7 | .
CASSVGRLAGELFF | TGTGCCAGCAGCGTAGGCAGGCTGGCCGGGGAGCTGTTTTTT | TRBV9 | . | TRBJ2-2 | .
CASSLQGRETQYF | TGTGCCAGCAGCCTACAGGGGCGAGAGACCCAGTACTTC | TRBV12-3/TRBV12-4 | . | TRBJ2-5 | TRBD1
CASSLGELWTQYF | TGTGCCAGCAGCCTTGGAGAGCTGTGGACCCAGTACTTC | TRBV12-3/TRBV12-4 | few | TRBJ2-5 | .
CASSQISAGRTGELFF | TGCGCCAGCAGCCAGATCTCGGCAGGGCGCACCGGGGAGCTGTTTTTT | TRBV4-3 | few | TRBJ2-2 | .
CASSLGGGPATNEKLFF | TGCGCCAGCAGCTTGGGAGGCGGGCCAGCAACTAATGAAAAACTGTTTTTT | TRBV5-1 | . | TRBJ1-4 | .
CAISPDSSNQPQHF | TGTGCCATCAGTCCCGACAGTAGCAATCAGCCCCAGCATTTT | TRBV10-3 | . | TRBJ1-5 | .
CSVGSGGSSYNEQFF | TGCAGTGTGGGTAGCGGGGGGTCCTCCTACAATGAGCAGTTCTTC | TRBV20-1 | few | TRBJ2-1 | TRBD2
CASSLRSYTGELFF | TGCGCCAGCAGCTTGCGGAGTTACACCGGGGAGCTGTTTTTT | TRBV5-1 | . | TRBJ2-2 | .
CASSESSARPNYGYTF | TGCGCCAGCAGTGAGTCTAGCGCCAGGCCGAACTATGGCTACACCTTC | TRBV10-2 | few | TRBJ1-2 | .
CSARGLGGGGYTF | TGCAGTGCTAGAGGTCTTGGGGGAGGTGGCTACACCTTC | TRBV20-1 | . | TRBJ1-2 | .
CATCDLAEPPGNTIYF | TGTGCCACCTGTGATTTGGCAGAACCTCCTGGAAACACCATATATTTT | TRBV24-1 | . | TRBJ1-3 | .
CVTAGTGANVLTF | TGTGTAACAGCGGGGACTGGGGCCAACGTCCTGACTTTC | TRBV10-3 | few | TRBJ2-6 | TRBD2
CSALTGTGGRSYTF | TGCAGTGCCCTTACCGGGACAGGGGGGAGAAGCTACACCTTC | TRBV20-1 | . | TRBJ1-2 | TRBD1
CASQIAGTSNYNEQFF | TGTGCCAGTCAGATTGCCGGGACTAGTAACTACAATGAGCAGTTCTTC | TRBV6-5 | once | TRBJ2-1 | TRBD2
CASSLGSSAETQYF | TGTGCCAGCAGCTTAGGGTCTAGCGCAGAGACCCAGTACTTC | TRBV7-9 | many | TRBJ2-5 | .
CASSLQRGGRVEQFF | TGTGCCAGCAGCCTTCAGCGGGGGGGCCGAGTTGAGCAGTTCTTC | TRBV7-9 | . | TRBJ2-1 | TRBD2
CASSIGPLAGYYEQYF | TGTGCCAGTAGTATTGGACCGCTAGCAGGCTACTACGAGCAGTACTTC | TRBV19 | . | TRBJ2-7 | .
CASSPGWRNEKLFF | TGTGCCAGCAGCCCGGGATGGCGTAATGAAAAACTGTTTTTT | TRBV7-2 | . | TRBJ1-4 | .
CASSLTAMNTEAFF | TGTGCCAGCAGTCTCACTGCTATGAACACTGAAGCTTTCTTT | TRBV2 | . | TRBJ1-1 | .
CASSQIIGLGRDGYTF | TGCGCCAGCAGCCAAATAATTGGACTGGGGCGGGATGGCTACACCTTC | TRBV4-1 | . | TRBJ1-2 | .
CASRLSDYNEQFF | TGTGCCAGCCGCCTTTCCGACTACAATGAGCAGTTCTTC | TRBV6-5 | . | TRBJ2-1 | .
CASSLDLTYGEKLFF | TGTGCCAGCAGCTTAGATTTGACCTACGGTGAAAAACTGTTTTTT | TRBV7-9 | few | TRBJ1-4 | .
CASSLYLPQAHYEQYF | TGTGCCAGCAGCTTATACCTGCCCCAGGCCCACTACGAGCAGTACTTC | TRBV7-9 | . | TRBJ2-7 | .
CASSPDSKQNNEQFF | TGTGCCAGCAGCCCTGACAGCAAGCAGAACAATGAGCAGTTCTTC | TRBV7-3 | . | TRBJ2-1 | .
CASSFSGGYEQYF | TGTGCCAGCAGTTTCAGCGGGGGATACGAGCAGTACTTC | TRBV27 | . | TRBJ2-7 | TRBD2
CANRGAGSQETQYF | TGTGCCAACCGCGGAGCGGGGAGCCAAGAGACCCAGTACTTC | TRBV6-1 | . | TRBJ2-5 | TRBD2
CASSVVIGDTQYF | TGTGCCAGCAGCGTAGTAATAGGAGATACGCAGTATTTT | TRBV9 | few | TRBJ2-3 | .
CASSFDRENTEAFF | TGTGCCAGCAGTTTCGACAGGGAGAACACTGAAGCTTTCTTT | TRBV12-3/TRBV12-4 | few | TRBJ1-1 | TRBD1
CASSYGGGFMNTQYF | TGTGCCAGCAGTTACGGTGGTGGTTTTATGAATACGCAGTATTTT | TRBV6-5 | few | TRBJ2-3 | .
CASSQGAGETQYF | TGCGCCAGCAGCCAAGGGGCGGGAGAGACCCAGTACTTC | TRBV4-1 | few | TRBJ2-5 | .
CASSPQGDGQPQHF | TGTGCCAGCAGCCCACAGGGCGACGGTCAGCCCCAGCATTTT | TRBV12-3/TRBV12-4 | few | TRBJ1-5 | .
CAGGRDMGWNEQFF | TGTGCCGGGGGACGGGACATGGGGTGGAATGAGCAGTTCTTC | TRBV21-1 | few | TRBJ2-1 | .
CASSKVGRVPPPRSYNEQFF | TGTGCCAGCAGCAAAGTAGGGCGGGTCCCGCCTCCTAGGTCCTACAATGAGCAGTTCTTC | TRBV21-1 | few | TRBJ2-1 | .
CATRSSTDTQYF | TGTGCCACCCGATCCAGCACAGATACGCAGTATTTT | TRBV24-1 | . | TRBJ2-3 | .
CASSPTTGVTEAFF | TGTGCCAGCTCGCCAACCACGGGCGTCACTGAAGCTTTCTTT | TRBV18 | . | TRBJ1-1 | .
CSATPGSRNQPQHF | TGCAGTGCTACTCCAGGGTCCCGCAATCAGCCCCAGCATTTT | TRBV20-1 | . | TRBJ1-5 | .
CASSVASGNGELFF | TGTGCCAGCAGCGTAGCATCAGGGAACGGGGAGCTGTTTTTT | TRBV9 | . | TRBJ2-2 | .
CASTLWAGGPFNEQFF | TGTGCCAGTACCCTCTGGGCGGGGGGGCCCTTTAATGAGCAGTTCTTC | TRBV19 | few | TRBJ2-1 | TRBD2
CASSLDAGVSGELFF | TGTGCCAGCAGCTTAGACGCCGGGGTATCAGGGGAGCTGTTTTTT | TRBV7-6 | many | TRBJ2-2 | .
CASSQTGLVNTGELFF | TGCGCCAGCAGCCAGACGGGACTAGTGAACACCGGGGAGCTGTTTTTT | TRBV4-3 | . | TRBJ2-2 | TRBD2
CASSDLGHPGGHF | TGCGCCAGCAGTGACCTGGGACACCCAGGAGGCCACTTT | TRBV10-1 | . | TRBJ1-6 | .
CASSWGNSNQPQHF | TGTGCCAGCAGTTGGGGCAATAGCAATCAGCCCCAGCATTTT | TRBV12-3/TRBV12-4 | . | TRBJ1-5 | .